A selection of T cell receptor beta chains follows, all from one sample in a study of T cell changes during pregnancy in multiple sclerosis. The protocol was immunoSEQ multiplex PCR, while the TCRdb copy is restricted to in-frame clones and leaves out a portion. The data show tens of thousands of clones, with 85% to 95% seen just once and 0.2% to 0.3% held by the top ten. The material sequenced was CD4+ T cells from peripheral blood mononuclear cells, taken in the second trimester of pregnancy. These receptor sequences come from a female donor with multiple sclerosis, enrolled in a pregnancy study. CDR3s include the opening cysteine and the closing phenylalanine or tryptophan. Fields, in order: CDR3 protein, CDR3 DNA, J gene, D gene, clone size, V gene. The D gene is left open where the match is weak. Only part of the rows carry a size: once, few, many, or a class if the clone is expanded.

CDR3aa: CASSYTGAYSNQPQHF
CDR3nt: TGTGCCAGCAGTTACACAGGAGCTTATAGCAATCAGCCCCAGCATTTT
j_gene: TRBJ1-5
d_gene: -
abundance: -
v_gene: TRBV6-6

CDR3aa: CSVARGSEAFF
CDR3nt: TGCAGCGTTGCTAGGGGATCTGAAGCTTTCTTT
j_gene: TRBJ1-1
d_gene: -
abundance: -
v_gene: TRBV29-1

CDR3aa: CAWSVRQGSLPQHF
CDR3nt: TGTGCCTGGAGTGTAAGGCAGGGCTCTTTGCCCCAGCATTTT
j_gene: TRBJ1-5
d_gene: -
abundance: -
v_gene: TRBV30

CDR3aa: CASRPGQGNRKLFF
CDR3nt: TGTGCCAGCAGGCCGGGACAGGGGAATAGAAAACTGTTTTTT
j_gene: TRBJ1-4
d_gene: TRBD1
abundance: -
v_gene: TRBV2

CDR3aa: CAIQTEYTEAFF
CDR3nt: TGTGCCATCCAGACAGAATACACTGAAGCTTTCTTT
j_gene: TRBJ1-1
d_gene: -
abundance: -
v_gene: TRBV10-3

CDR3aa: CANPWTAPKNIQYF
CDR3nt: TGTGCCAACCCTTGGACAGCACCCAAAAACATTCAGTACTTC
j_gene: TRBJ2-4
d_gene: -
abundance: -
v_gene: TRBV6-1

CDR3aa: CATRQAGSGANVLTF
CDR3nt: TGTGCGACCAGACAGGCAGGCTCTGGGGCCAACGTCCTGACTTTC
j_gene: TRBJ2-6
d_gene: -
abundance: -
v_gene: TRBV7-2

CDR3aa: CASSVGADTEAFF
CDR3nt: TGTGCCAGCAGTGTTGGGGCGGACACTGAAGCTTTCTTT
j_gene: TRBJ1-1
d_gene: -
abundance: -
v_gene: TRBV6-4

CDR3aa: CASIRQGDTEAFF
CDR3nt: TGTGCCAGCATACGACAGGGAGACACTGAAGCTTTCTTT
j_gene: TRBJ1-1
d_gene: TRBD1
abundance: -
v_gene: TRBV25-1

CDR3aa: CASIPRSVQQPQHF
CDR3nt: TGCGCCAGCATCCCCCGCTCCGTTCAGCAGCCCCAGCATTTT
j_gene: TRBJ1-5
d_gene: -
abundance: -
v_gene: TRBV10-1

CDR3aa: CASRDSISGNTIYF
CDR3nt: TGTGCCAGCAGGGACAGCATCTCTGGAAACACCATATATTTT
j_gene: TRBJ1-3
d_gene: -
abundance: -
v_gene: TRBV6-1

CDR3aa: CASRDTGVSFF
CDR3nt: TGTGCCAGCAGGGACACAGGGGTATCTTTCTTT
j_gene: TRBJ1-1
d_gene: TRBD1
abundance: -
v_gene: TRBV6-1

CDR3aa: CASSGPQGFLGYTF
CDR3nt: TGTGCCAGCAGTGGACCCCAGGGGTTCCTTGGCTACACCTTC
j_gene: TRBJ1-2
d_gene: -
abundance: once
v_gene: TRBV28

CDR3aa: CAISKTSGGTDTQYF
CDR3nt: TGTGCCATCAGCAAGACTAGCGGGGGCACAGATACGCAGTATTTT
j_gene: TRBJ2-3
d_gene: TRBD2
abundance: -
v_gene: TRBV10-3

CDR3aa: CATGQASSPLHF
CDR3nt: TGTGCCACGGGACAGGCCAGCTCACCCCTCCACTTT
j_gene: TRBJ1-6
d_gene: TRBD1
abundance: few
v_gene: TRBV7-2

CDR3aa: CASSKDRGHQPQHF
CDR3nt: TGTGCCAGTAGCAAAGACAGGGGTCATCAGCCCCAGCATTTT
j_gene: TRBJ1-5
d_gene: TRBD1
abundance: -
v_gene: TRBV27

CDR3aa: CASRPPGRETQYF
CDR3nt: TGTGCCAGCAGACCCCCCGGCAGGGAGACCCAGTACTTC
j_gene: TRBJ2-5
d_gene: -
abundance: -
v_gene: TRBV6-5

CDR3aa: CASSIIGAGASGELFF
CDR3nt: TGTGCCAGTAGTATAATCGGGGCAGGGGCGAGCGGGGAGCTGTTTTTT
j_gene: TRBJ2-2
d_gene: -
abundance: -
v_gene: TRBV19

CDR3aa: CASSFHSGQGNGYTF
CDR3nt: TGTGCCAGCAGTTTCCACTCGGGACAGGGGAATGGCTACACCTTC
j_gene: TRBJ1-2
d_gene: TRBD1
abundance: -
v_gene: TRBV27

CDR3aa: CSVSIRGHGYTF
CDR3nt: TGCAGCGTCTCGATCAGGGGGCATGGCTACACCTTC
j_gene: TRBJ1-2
d_gene: TRBD1
abundance: -
v_gene: TRBV29-1

CDR3aa: CASSPQVNTEAFF
CDR3nt: TGTGCCAGCAGCCCTCAGGTGAACACTGAAGCTTTCTTT
j_gene: TRBJ1-1
d_gene: -
abundance: -
v_gene: TRBV6-5

CDR3aa: CASSRTGEASGYTF
CDR3nt: TGTGCCAGCAGCCGGACAGGGGAGGCTTCCGGCTACACCTTC
j_gene: TRBJ1-2
d_gene: TRBD1
abundance: once
v_gene: TRBV5-6

CDR3aa: CATTQFGTDTQYF
CDR3nt: TGTGCCACTACTCAATTTGGCACAGATACGCAGTATTTT
j_gene: TRBJ2-3
d_gene: -
abundance: -
v_gene: TRBV19

CDR3aa: CASSWGLPHSGNTIYF
CDR3nt: TGTGCCAGCAGCTGGGGACTCCCGCACTCTGGAAACACCATATATTTT
j_gene: TRBJ1-3
d_gene: -
abundance: once
v_gene: TRBV5-6

CDR3aa: CASSLAAQGTGELFF
CDR3nt: TGTGCCAGCAGCTTAGCTGCGCAGGGAACCGGGGAGCTGTTTTTT
j_gene: TRBJ2-2
d_gene: -
abundance: -
v_gene: TRBV7-6

CDR3aa: CASKPLQGARYQPQHF
CDR3nt: TGTGCCAGCAAACCTCTACAGGGGGCGAGATATCAGCCCCAGCATTTT
j_gene: TRBJ1-5
d_gene: TRBD1
abundance: -
v_gene: TRBV5-8

CDR3aa: CSVRTGSANTEAFF
CDR3nt: TGCAGCGTTAGGACAGGGTCTGCGAACACTGAAGCTTTCTTT
j_gene: TRBJ1-1
d_gene: TRBD1
abundance: -
v_gene: TRBV29-1

CDR3aa: CASSAGTGTRQPQHF
CDR3nt: TGTGCCAGCAGCGCCGGGACAGGGACGAGGCAGCCCCAGCATTTT
j_gene: TRBJ1-5
d_gene: TRBD1
abundance: once
v_gene: TRBV6-5

CDR3aa: CASSSGLAGGETQYF
CDR3nt: TGCGCCAGCAGCTCCGGACTAGCAGGGGGAGAGACCCAGTACTTC
j_gene: TRBJ2-5
d_gene: -
abundance: -
v_gene: TRBV5-1

CDR3aa: CASSRLAEPYGYTF
CDR3nt: TGTGCCAGCAGCCGACTCGCGGAGCCCTATGGCTACACCTTC
j_gene: TRBJ1-2
d_gene: -
abundance: once
v_gene: TRBV6-5

CDR3aa: CASSVETGINQPQHF
CDR3nt: TGTGCCAGCAGCGTGGAGACAGGGATAAATCAGCCCCAGCATTTT
j_gene: TRBJ1-5
d_gene: TRBD1
abundance: -
v_gene: TRBV9

CDR3aa: CASSLGGRGVLSGNTIYF
CDR3nt: TGTGCCAGCAGCTTAGGGGGCAGGGGCGTTCTCTCTGGAAACACCATATATTTT
j_gene: TRBJ1-3
d_gene: -
abundance: -
v_gene: TRBV7-9

CDR3aa: CAKGTDQPQHF
CDR3nt: TGTGCTAAAGGGACAGATCAGCCCCAGCATTTT
j_gene: TRBJ1-5
d_gene: TRBD1
abundance: -
v_gene: TRBV7-7

CDR3aa: CSVEARQGPSGGYTF
CDR3nt: TGCAGCGTTGAGGCCCGACAGGGCCCTTCTGGGGGCTACACCTTC
j_gene: TRBJ1-2
d_gene: TRBD1
abundance: -
v_gene: TRBV29-1

CDR3aa: CASSRRQGVYEQYF
CDR3nt: TGTGCCAGCAGCCGTAGGCAGGGGGTTTACGAGCAGTACTTC
j_gene: TRBJ2-7
d_gene: TRBD1
abundance: -
v_gene: TRBV6-5

CDR3aa: CASGLVVTGHSGNTIYF
CDR3nt: TGTGCTAGTGGTTTGGTGGTTACAGGCCACTCTGGAAACACCATATATTTT
j_gene: TRBJ1-3
d_gene: -
abundance: few
v_gene: TRBV12-5

CDR3aa: CASSQGMRGGEETQYF
CDR3nt: TGCGCCAGCAGCCAGGGGATGCGCGGGGGGGAGGAGACCCAGTACTTC
j_gene: TRBJ2-5
d_gene: TRBD2
abundance: -
v_gene: TRBV5-1